These 19 T cell receptor beta chains were sequenced from one sample in a study of blood T cell repertoires in COVID-19. Method: immunoSEQ multiplex PCR; TCRdb's copy keeps in-frame clones and lacks some. The table records over 250,000 clones, 89% of them present only once. The sample taken for sequencing was peripheral blood. These receptors all stem from a man aged 50 to 60 with acute or convalescent COVID-19.

The chain links TRBV19 to TRBJ2-7; the D gene is possibly TRBD2 (5 bases). This CDR3 is built from 17 residues. The V end lost 0 bases, the J end lost 5 bases, and 20 bases lay between the germline ends. Germline values: CDR1 LNHDA, CDR2 SQIVND (reference sequence). For the CDR3, the DNA is TGTGCCAGTAGTATAGATGGTCCGGCAGCCGGGAAGAACGAGCAGTACTTC. Its translation: CASSIDGPAAGKNEQYF. Together with reference TRBV19 and TRBJ2-7, the CDR3 gives the full variable domain: DGGITQSPKYLFRKEGQNVTLSCEQNLNHDAMYWYRQDPGQGLRLIYYSQIVNDFQKGDIAEGYSVSREKKESFPLTVTSAQKNPTAFYLCASSIDGPAAGKNEQYFGPGTRLTVT.

This chain connects TRBV11-2 to TRBJ2-3, with TRBD2 identical over 8 bases. J was trimmed by 10 bases and V by 5 bases; bases with no gene match: 17. The CDR3 is 16 amino acids. In germline, CDR1 is SGHAT, CDR2 FQNNGV. CDR3 loop: CASSLQSGGLVTAQYF. Here the CDR3 DNA reads TGTGCCAGCAGCCTCCAATCCGGGGGACTAGTGACGGCGCAGTATTTT.

The V gene is TRBV18, the J gene TRBJ2-7; 9 positions match TRBD1. CDR1 KGHSH and CDR2 LQKENI come from the germline V gene. The CDR3 runs 17 residues. V was pared by 0 bases and J by 2 bases, with 8 bases of the junction left unmatched. The CDR3 here is CASSPPGQGWGPYEQYF. CDR3 nucleotide sequence: TGTGCCAGCTCACCACCGGGACAGGGATGGGGCCCCTACGAGCAGTACTTC.

With respect to this clone: The germline gene is not matched at one end of the junction; a read error may be the cause. V is TRBV14 and J is TRBJ1-3; TRBD1 matches at 10 bases. This CDR3 comprises 13 residues. The germline CDR1 and CDR2 sequences are SGHDN and FVKESK. As DNA, the CDR3 is TGTGCCAGCAGCCAAGTGGTGGGACAGGGGCTGAATTTT. Translation gives CASSQVVGQGLNF.

The chain joins TRBV7-2 to TRBJ2-1; D may be TRBD2 (7 bases). The germline V gene encodes CDR1 SGHTA and CDR2 FQGNSA. Trimming cost V 4 bases and J 4 bases, with 14 bases left between them. The CDR3 has 15 residues. The CDR3 spells CASSSLRGAYNEQFF. The CDR3 bases are TGTGCCAGCAGCTCGCTCCGGGGGGCTTACAATGAGCAGTTCTTC.

This clone was recorded a few times. The chain couples TRBV7-3 to TRBJ2-1; the D gene is possibly TRBD1 (6 bases). Per the germline V gene, CDR1 is SGHTA and CDR2 is FQGTGA. This CDR3 has 14 amino acids. The V end was cut by 4 bases, the J end by 8 bases, with 15 bases between. CDR3 amino acids: CASSSGVRLDEQFF. The CDR3 DNA sequence: TGTGCCAGCAGCTCAGGGGTCCGTTTGGATGAGCAGTTCTTC.

The rearrangement links TRBV19 to TRBJ1-3; tentative D call: TRBD1 (5 bases). V dropped 0 bases and J dropped 8 bases, with 11 bases sitting between them. CDR1 is LNHDA and CDR2 is SQIVND in the germline V gene (reference sequence). This CDR3 has 14 residues. CDR3 protein: CASSIEFGADTIYF. The CDR3 bases are TGTGCCAGTAGTATAGAATTTGGGGCGGACACCATATATTTT. The variable domain in full, completed from reference TRBV19 and TRBJ1-3, reads DGGITQSPKYLFRKEGQNVTLSCEQNLNHDAMYWYRQDPGQGLRLIYYSQIVNDFQKGDIAEGYSVSREKKESFPLTVTSAQKNPTAFYLCASSIEFGADTIYFGEGSWLTVV.

The gene calls are TRBV2 and TRBJ2-3, with 11 bases identical to TRBD2. CDR3 size: 18 residues. Germline V CDR1 and CDR2: SNHLY, FYNNEI. Trimming removed 7 bases from V and 4 bases from J; junction bases left unmatched: 16. CDR3 region: CASNRGSGGAGGADTQYF. The CDR3 nucleotides are TGTGCCAGCAACCGAGGTAGCGGGGGGGCCGGAGGCGCAGATACGCAGTATTTT.

The chain combines TRBV7-3 with TRBJ2-6; D possibly corresponds to TRBD1 (6 bases). Trimming stripped 2 bases from V and 5 bases from J, with 10 bases between. The CDR3 consists of 15 residues. Germline V CDR1 and CDR2: SGHTA, FQGTGA. In nucleotides, the CDR3 is TGTGCCAGCAGCTTACAGGGGCTAAGGGCCAACGTCCTGACTTTC. Protein: CASSLQGLRANVLTF.

V is TRBV21-1 and J is TRBJ1-1; the table assigns TRBD1, which was not confirmed against the DNA. TRBV21-1 is a known pseudogene. There are 16 residues in the CDR3. CDR3 region: CASSLTGGKGNTEAFF. The DNA of the CDR3 is TGTGCCAGCAGCTTGACAGGGGGCAAGGGGAACACTGAAGCTTTCTTT.

The chain couples TRBV5-1 to TRBJ1-5, with D possibly TRBD1 on 6 matching bases. V was trimmed by 2 bases and J by 3 bases, leaving 12 bases between them. This CDR3 is 15 amino acids long. CDR1 is SGHRS and CDR2 is YFSETQ in the germline V gene. CDR3 nucleotide sequence: TGCGCCAGCAGCTTATTTGCAGGGGACAATCAGCCCCAGCATTTT. Its translation is CASSLFAGDNQPQHF. The variable domain in full, with the rest retrieved from reference TRBV5-1 and TRBJ1-5, is KAGVTQTPRYLIKTRGQQVTLSCSPISGHRSVSWYQQTPGQGLQFLFEYFSETQRNKGNFPGRFSGRQFSNSRSEMNVSTLELGDSALYLCASSLFAGDNQPQHFGDGTRLSIL.

The chain has TRBV29-1 and TRBJ2-1; TRBD2 aligns across 16 bases. Germline CDR1 reads SQVTM; CDR2 reads ANQGSEA. The CDR3 runs 14 residues. J gave up 12 bases and V 4 bases, and 6 bases lay outside the gene matches. CDR3 sequence reads: CSVVGLAGGPRQFF. The CDR3 nucleotides read TGCAGCGTTGTGGGACTAGCGGGGGGGCCACGGCAGTTCTTC.

The chain couples TRBV7-3 to TRBJ1-1; no definite D call. The CDR3 spans 14 residues. The V end was cut by 5 bases, the J end by 3 bases, with 13 bases between. Germline V gene sequence: CDR1 SGHTA, CDR2 FQGTGA. CDR3 loop: CASSRDQWDTEAFF. The DNA of the CDR3 is TGTGCCAGCAGCCGGGATCAGTGGGACACTGAAGCTTTCTTT.

The chain links TRBV7-3 to TRBJ1-1; no clear D. Between the trimmed V and J ends, which lost 2 bases and 5 bases, there was a span of 12 bases. The CDR3 runs to 14 residues. The germline CDR1 and CDR2 sequences are SGHTA and FQGTGA. This CDR3 is CASSLEGRKTEAFF. CDR3 in DNA: TGTGCCAGCAGCTTAGAGGGCAGAAAGACTGAAGCTTTCTTT.

The V call is TRBV30, the J call TRBJ2-5; 7 bases match TRBD1. CDR1 and CDR2 from the germline V gene are GTSNPN and SVGIG (reference sequence). The trim removed 5 bases at V and 4 bases at J, leaving 4 bases unmatched. The CDR3 sequence is 12 residues long. The chain's CDR3 is CAWSAGGETQYF. CDR3 DNA: TGTGCCTGGTCGGCAGGGGGAGAGACCCAGTACTTC.

CDR3 nucleotide sequence: TGCGCCAGCAGCTTGGAGTCAGGGGTAGCCAAAAACATTCAGTACTTC. This codes for CASSLESGVAKNIQYF. The chain links TRBV5-1 to TRBJ2-4; maybe TRBD1 (6 bases). The CDR3 length is 16 residues. V lost 0 bases and J lost 0, with 10 bases in between. Per the germline V gene, CDR1 is SGHRS and CDR2 is YFSETQ.

The V and J genes are TRBV30 and TRBJ2-5; no clear D. V shed 4 bases and J shed 7 bases, with 13 bases lying between them. There are 12 residues in the CDR3. The germline gives CDR1 GTSNPN, CDR2 SVGIG (reference sequence). CDR3 in DNA: TGTGCCTGGAATTCAGGTCAGGTGACCCAGTACTTC. Its translation is CAWNSGQVTQYF.

The rearrangement joins TRBV7-6 to TRBJ2-5, with 11 positions matching TRBD2. Germline CDR1 and CDR2: SGHVS and FNYEAQ. The J segment lost 2 bases and the V segment lost 3 bases, leaving 5 bases of the junction unmatched. CDR3 length equals 16 residues. The CDR3 loop reads CASSLFLAGGQETQYF. CDR3 nucleotide sequence: TGTGCCAGCAGCTTGTTCCTAGCGGGGGGTCAAGAGACCCAGTACTTC.

The chain is built from TRBV6-2 or TRBV6-3 and TRBJ1-2; 8 nucleotides match TRBD1. Germline loops: CDR1 MNHEY, CDR2 SVGEGT. Unmatched junction bases numbered 9, after V lost 0 bases and J lost 6 bases. The CDR3 sequence is 16 residues long. CDR3 region: CASSYSGQGFPDGYTF. The CDR3 nucleotides read TGTGCCAGCAGTTACTCTGGACAGGGTTTTCCTGATGGCTACACCTTC.